This record concerns one TCR beta chain sequence. Which antigen it targets is not known. A much larger clone lies a single base off, so this may be a read error. Other nucleotide sequences in the sample specify the same CDR3. Looking up the germline V gene yields CDR1 MNHEY and CDR2 SVGAGI. Relative to germline, V is 6 bases shorter and J is 0 bases shorter, with 8 bases between their ends. The CDR3 spans 13 residues, from the cysteine through the phenylalanine. The retained sequence is limited to the CDR3, 39 bases, with the frame set at the first base. The sample belongs to a study of shared clonotypes between healthy human individuals (dated by TCRdb to the early 2020s). With respect to the entire study: The cohort comprised two women and a few men aged 18 to 49 years. Leukapheresis yielded between about 0.9 and 8.9 billion PBMCs per donor. To estimate repertoire size and how much clonotype sharing occurs between individuals, the study deeply sequenced the blood TCR repertoires of roughly 5 healthy adults. For each donor, CD4 naive and CD4 memory were each run on three plates, CD8 naive on two plates, and CD8 memory on one plate. To increase sequencing depth and limit assay-specific biases, different laboratories used diverse techniques to prepare libraries and sequence TCR repertoires. Points the paper makes about the study in general: Pairwise subsampling led to the expectation that sequencing depth would affect the degree of clonotype sharing among donors. Sampling was restricted to blood, and TCR repertoires in tissue are likely to differ from TCR repertoires in blood. Because the study included only a small number of donors, the genetic and exposure-history diversity represented was limited. Across a handful of donors, approximately 5% of naive CD4, 3% to 3.5% of naive CD8, roughly 2.2% of memory CD4, and under 0.45% of memory CD8 clonotypes were shared. Rarefaction of sorted-subset datasets indicated incomplete sequencing despite the large sequencing depth. Naive subsets generally had larger estimated clonotype richness than memory subsets did. Compared with non-shared clonotypes, clonotypes shared by all four sorted-subset donors had higher generation probabilities.

Using the deep immunoSEQ assay, multiplex PCR amplified TCR CDR3 regions from genomic DNA. Extracted genomic DNA from each cell subset was spread evenly across all wells of several immunoSEQ 96-well plates, with each plate serving as a replicate. For sorted subsets, approximately 210 ng genomic DNA, equal to about 30,000 T cell genomes, was loaded into each replicate PCR. The purified libraries were quantified using a Qubit 3.0 fluorometer, sized with a Bioanalyzer 2100, and then quantified again using the KAPA Library Quantification kit. Each immunoSEQ 96-well plate was sequenced on its own single-read 150-cycle Illumina NextSeq 550 flow cell. Concerning the study's data processing: Because only junctional sequences without quality scores were contained in the immunoSEQ output, filtering matching that applied to full-length reads could not be performed. To assign V/J genes and CDR3, sequences were annotated against IMGT germline references using PyIR, a Python wrapper for IgBLAST v1.9. Reads were removed for weak V/J assignments (E-value above 1e-6), missing CDR3, stop codons, out-of-frame junctions, or ambiguous translated residues. V3J clonotypes were defined as sequences sharing an identical inferred V gene, J gene, and CDR3 amino acid sequence. Percentage overlap between repertoires was calculated by dividing the number of shared unique clonotypes by the size of the smaller repertoire. Three approaches were used to assess repertoire richness: RTK rarefaction, the Chao1 estimator, and Recon v2.1 estimates of unobserved clonotypes. OLGA was used to compute generation probabilities for all TCRbeta clonotypes that the gDNA method yielded from several donors. TCRdb took over this immuneACCESS table, retaining in-frame rearrangements with V and J assigned. Such tables are incomplete; in checked studies, under half of the missing clones stem from an unresolved V gene, and the remainder is unexplained. That table is the source of V, J and clone size, and D and trimming were worked out from the DNA. The sample data list 950,000 to 1,100,000 clones, and 60% to 80% of these were observed just once. The top ten clones comprise approximately 1.5% of the sample.

The donors were healthy, HIV-negative adults who had no recently reported acute infections or vaccinations. Every donor was a Caucasian adult residing in Nashville, Tennessee, USA. CD4+ T cells were enriched through magnetic negative selection, after which naive cells were positively selected on CD45RA and the remaining negative fraction served as the memory subset. After blood collection by leukapheresis, PBMCs were isolated using Ficoll-Histopaque density gradient centrifugation and then cryopreserved in the vapor phase of liquid nitrogen. Analytical flow cytometry was used to check the purity and quantity of each magnetically sorted T cell population. Genomic DNA was isolated from every sorted fraction and measured by UV absorbance on a Nanodrop 2000c.

Sequencing was done on a sample of memory CD4+ T cells sorted from blood. The cell subset or site label for this specimen denotes: CD45RA-negative fraction. Recombination linked TRBV6-5 to TRBJ1-1, with TRBD1 perhaps the D gene, on 6 matching bases. This receptor was taken from a man in his late teens or twenties in good health. CDR3 sequence: CASSRTVNTEAFF. The DNA sequence follows: TGTGCCAGCAGCCGGACAGTGAACACTGAAGCTTTCTTT.